This T cell receptor (beta chain) was profiled in a study of blood T cell repertoires in COVID-19. V was pared by 4 bases and J by 13 bases, with 11 bases of the junction left unmatched. The germline gives CDR1 SGHNT, CDR2 YYREEE (reference sequence). The CDR3 is made up of 14 amino acids. Authors' methods: Estimation of nucleated cell counts was performed using reference gene primer amplification. Repertoires were generated with immunoSEQ multiplex PCR, while TCRdb's copy carries only in-frame clones and drops some. That table is the source of V, J and clone size, and D and trimming were worked out from the DNA. Found here are around 100,000 clones, less than 90% of them singletons; the top ten hold roughly 6%.

The sample taken for sequencing was peripheral blood. The rearrangement joins TRBV5-4 to TRBJ1-6; TRBD1 agrees at 7 bases. The source of this sequence is a human donor in a cohort sampled during active COVID-19. CDR3 sequence (DNA): TGTGCCAGCAGCGACCGGGACAGCCTTGCCCCCCTCCACTTT. Translation gives CASSDRDSLAPLHF.